The clone carrying this T cell receptor beta chain was seen a single time. The source of the sample is a study of blood T cell repertoires in COVID-19. Trimming pared 1 base from V and 7 bases from J, leaving 7 bases between. Germline loops: CDR1 LGHDT, CDR2 YNNKEL (reference sequence). The CDR3 is 12 amino acids. Assay: immunoSEQ multiplex PCR; the TCRdb copy retains only in-frame clones and omits some. The table records roughly 250,000 clones, approximately 79% of them present only once. The specimen was peripheral blood. The clonotype was recovered from a woman aged 80 or over with active or convalescent COVID-19. The chain employs TRBV3-1 (or the pseudogene TRBV3-2) and TRBJ1-1; tentative D call: TRBD1 (5 bases). The CDR3 here is CASSQAGYEAFF. CDR3 coding DNA: TGTGCCAGCAGCCAAGCAGGGTATGAAGCTTTCTTT.